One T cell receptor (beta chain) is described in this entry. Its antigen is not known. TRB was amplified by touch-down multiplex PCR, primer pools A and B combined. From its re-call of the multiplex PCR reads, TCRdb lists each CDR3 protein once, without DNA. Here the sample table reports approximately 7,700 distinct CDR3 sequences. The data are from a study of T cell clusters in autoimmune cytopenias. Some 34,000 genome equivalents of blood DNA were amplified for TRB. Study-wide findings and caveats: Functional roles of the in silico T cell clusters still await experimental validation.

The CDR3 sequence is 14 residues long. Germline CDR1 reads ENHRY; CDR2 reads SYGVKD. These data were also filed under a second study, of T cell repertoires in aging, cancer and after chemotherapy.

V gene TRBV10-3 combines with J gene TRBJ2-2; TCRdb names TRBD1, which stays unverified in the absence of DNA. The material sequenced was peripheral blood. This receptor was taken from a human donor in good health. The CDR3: CAISGVGGAGELFF.